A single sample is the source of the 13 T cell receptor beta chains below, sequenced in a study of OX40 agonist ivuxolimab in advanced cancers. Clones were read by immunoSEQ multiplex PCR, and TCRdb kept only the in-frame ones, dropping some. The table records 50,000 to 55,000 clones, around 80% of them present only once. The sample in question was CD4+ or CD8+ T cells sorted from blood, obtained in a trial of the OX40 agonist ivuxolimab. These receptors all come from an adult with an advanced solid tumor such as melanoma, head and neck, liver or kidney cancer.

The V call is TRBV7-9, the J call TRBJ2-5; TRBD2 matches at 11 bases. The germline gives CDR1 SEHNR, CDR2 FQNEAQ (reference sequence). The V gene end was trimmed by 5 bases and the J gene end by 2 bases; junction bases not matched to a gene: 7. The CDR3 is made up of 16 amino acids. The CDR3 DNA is TGTGCCAGCAGCACTCGACTAGCGGGACCTCAAGAGACCCAGTACTTC. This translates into CASSTRLAGPQETQYF.

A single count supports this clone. The CDR3 protein is CASSLGQSNSPLHF. Here the CDR3 DNA reads TGTGCCAGCAGCCTGGGACAGAGTAATTCACCCCTCCACTTT. This chain links TRBV7-8 with TRBJ1-6, with TRBD1 matching 7 bases. This CDR3 has 14 amino acids. V shed 5 bases and J 6 bases; nucleotides not matched to a gene: 4. In germline, CDR1 is SGHVS, CDR2 FQNEAQ.

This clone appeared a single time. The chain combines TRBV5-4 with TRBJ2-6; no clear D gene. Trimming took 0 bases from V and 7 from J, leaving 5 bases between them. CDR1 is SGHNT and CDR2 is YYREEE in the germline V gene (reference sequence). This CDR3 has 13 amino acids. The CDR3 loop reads CASSLEGANVLTF. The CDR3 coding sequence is TGTGCCAGCAGCTTGGAGGGTGCCAACGTCCTGACTTTC.

The DNA for the CDR3 is TGTGCCAGCAGCCCGAGGGAGACAGGGAACTATGGCTACACCTTC. It specifies CASSPRETGNYGYTF. The rearrangement links TRBV5-4 to TRBJ1-2; the match to TRBD1 covers 7 bases. V lost 4 bases to trimming and J lost 2 bases; unmatched junction nucleotides: 8. The CDR3 runs to 15 residues. Looked up from germline, CDR1 is SGHNT and CDR2 is YYREEE (reference sequence).

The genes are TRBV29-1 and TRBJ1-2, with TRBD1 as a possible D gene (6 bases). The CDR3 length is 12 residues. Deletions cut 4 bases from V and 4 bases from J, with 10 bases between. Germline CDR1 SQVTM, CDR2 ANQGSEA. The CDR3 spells CSVGDTLYGYTF. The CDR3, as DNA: TGCAGCGTTGGGGACACGCTCTATGGCTACACCTTC.

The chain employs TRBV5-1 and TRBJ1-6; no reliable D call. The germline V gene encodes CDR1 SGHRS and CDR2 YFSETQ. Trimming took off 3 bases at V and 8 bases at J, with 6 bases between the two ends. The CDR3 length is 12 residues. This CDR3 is CASSWGDSPLHF. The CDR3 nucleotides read TGCGCCAGCAGCTGGGGAGATTCACCCCTCCACTTT.

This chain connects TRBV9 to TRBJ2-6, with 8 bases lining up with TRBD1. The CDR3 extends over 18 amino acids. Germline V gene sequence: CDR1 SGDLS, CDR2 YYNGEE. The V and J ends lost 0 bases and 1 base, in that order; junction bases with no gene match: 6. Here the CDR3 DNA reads TGTGCCAGCAGCGTAGTTGCAGGGGGCGCTTCTGGGGCCAACGTCCTGACTTTC. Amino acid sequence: CASSVVAGGASGANVLTF.

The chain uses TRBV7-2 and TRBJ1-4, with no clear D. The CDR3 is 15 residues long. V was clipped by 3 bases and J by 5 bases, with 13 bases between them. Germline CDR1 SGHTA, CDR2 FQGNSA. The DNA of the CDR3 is TGTGCCAGCAGCTTTACCGTAGGGCAGAATGAAAAACTGTTTTTT. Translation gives CASSFTVGQNEKLFF.

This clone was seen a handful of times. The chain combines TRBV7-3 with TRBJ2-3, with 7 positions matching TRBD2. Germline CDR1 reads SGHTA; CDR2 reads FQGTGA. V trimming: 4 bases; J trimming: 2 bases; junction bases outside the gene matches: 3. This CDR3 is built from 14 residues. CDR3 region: CASSYAGATDTQYF. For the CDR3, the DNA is TGTGCCAGCAGCTACGCGGGAGCCACAGATACGCAGTATTTT.

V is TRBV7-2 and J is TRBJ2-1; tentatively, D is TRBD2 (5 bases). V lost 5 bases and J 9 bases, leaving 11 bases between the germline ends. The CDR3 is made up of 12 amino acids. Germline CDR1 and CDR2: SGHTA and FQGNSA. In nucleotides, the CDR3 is TGTGCCAGCAGCCTACTAGAGTCTGAGCAGTTCTTC. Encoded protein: CASSLLESEQFF.

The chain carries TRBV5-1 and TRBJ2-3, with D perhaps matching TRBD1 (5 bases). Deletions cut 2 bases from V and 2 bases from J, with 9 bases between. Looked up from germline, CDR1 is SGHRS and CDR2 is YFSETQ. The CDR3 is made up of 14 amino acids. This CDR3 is CASSLQEYTDTQYF. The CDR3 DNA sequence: TGCGCCAGCAGCTTACAGGAGTACACAGATACGCAGTATTTT.

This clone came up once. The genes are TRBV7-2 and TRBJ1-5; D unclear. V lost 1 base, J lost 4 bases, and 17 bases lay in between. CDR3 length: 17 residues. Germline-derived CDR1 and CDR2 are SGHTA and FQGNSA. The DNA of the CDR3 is TGTGCCAGCAGCTTAGGGGAGGCTTGGAGGGCTAATCAGCCCCAGCATTTT. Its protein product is CASSLGEAWRANQPQHF.

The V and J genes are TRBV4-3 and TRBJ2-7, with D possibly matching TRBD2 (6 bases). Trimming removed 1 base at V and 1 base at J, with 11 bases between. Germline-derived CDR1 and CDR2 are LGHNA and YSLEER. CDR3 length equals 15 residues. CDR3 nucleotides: TGCGCCAGCAGCCAAGGCGGGGACGCGTCCTACGAGCAGTACTTC. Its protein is CASSQGGDASYEQYF.